This TCR beta chain was sequenced during a study of blood T cells in healthy people across ages. Those donating, healthy Caucasian individuals from Russia, were aged roughly 6 to 100. A note on this clonotype: As yet, its antigen is unknown.

General study findings and limits: Both higher diversity and more naive CD4+ cells marked long-lived donors when set against aged donors. Researchers deemed the diversity estimates from one million T cells underestimates.

CDR3 size: 11 residues. The ends were cut back, 8 bases at V and 6 bases at J, with 11 bases in the middle. Per the germline V gene, CDR1 is DFQATT and CDR2 is SNEGSKA (reference sequence). Primed by a sample-barcoded 5' primer and a J-beta primer mix, a second PCR proceeded for about 6 to 12 cycles. Each CDR3 protein gets one entry after TCRdb re-called the 5' RACE reads with MiXCR. Among hundreds of thousands of distinct CDR3 sequences listed, around a quarter were seen once. This same sample was also taken into another study, of T cells of mothers and their children. As reported in that work: In related and unrelated pairs alike, thymic selection shapes TCR recombination output, with inherited differences minor.

The V and J genes are TRBV20-1 and TRBJ2-1; tentatively, D is TRBD1 (6 bases). The sequencing sample was made of blood. This sequence originates from a boy aged 2-9 years in good health. The CDR3 region is CSMDSLNEQFF. The CDR3 bases are TGCAGTATGGACAGTCTCAATGAGCAGTTCTTC.